The 30 T cell receptor beta chains listed next were all sequenced from one sample in a study of shared clonotypes between healthy human individuals. Using immunoSEQ multiplex PCR, the repertoire was profiled, and TCRdb retains in-frame clones only, with some absent. The sample includes about 800,000 clones, approximately 97% of them seen just once. In the naive CD8 group, cells lacked CD45RO and were positively selected for CCR7, so terminally differentiated effector memory CD45RA+ cells were left out. The specimen was naive CD8+ T cells sorted from blood. The receptor set was obtained from a man aged 25 to 45 in good health.

The genes are TRBV7-3 and TRBJ1-2; D is possibly TRBD1 (5 bases). Germline values: CDR1 SGHTA, CDR2 FQGTGA. Trimming removed 3 bases from V and 5 bases from J, with 10 bases in between. The CDR3 length is 13 residues. The CDR3 loop is CASSFGQGYGYTF. In DNA, the CDR3 is TGTGCCAGCAGCTTCGGGCAGGGATATGGCTACACCTTC.

The gene calls are TRBV11-3 and TRBJ1-5; D is unresolved. CDR3 length: 14 residues. V was clipped by 4 bases and J by 4 bases, with 11 bases between them. Germline values: CDR1 SGHNT, CDR2 YENEEA. The CDR3 sequence: CASSSDPINQPQHF. The CDR3 DNA sequence: TGTGCCAGCAGCTCCGACCCTATTAATCAGCCCCAGCATTTT.

This chain joins TRBV7-9 and TRBJ1-2; 9 bases map to TRBD1. Germline lookup yields CDR1 SEHNR and CDR2 FQNEAQ (reference sequence). The CDR3 is 15 residues long. V shed 1 base, J shed 4 bases, and the junction held 4 bases outside the gene matches. The CDR3 loop is CASSLGDRVFYGYTF. In nucleotides, the CDR3 is TGTGCCAGCAGCTTAGGGGACAGGGTATTCTATGGCTACACCTTC.

V usage is TRBV6-6 and J usage is TRBJ2-7; no firm D call. The V gene's germline CDR1 is MNHNY and CDR2 SVGAGI (reference sequence). With 5 bases removed from V and 7 bases from J, the gap between germline ends came to 12 bases. The CDR3 sequence is 12 residues long. The CDR3 is CASSHSPIEQYF. The CDR3 region has the DNA TGTGCCAGCAGTCATTCACCCATTGAGCAGTACTTC.

The CDR3 loop is CATSRGATGGGVFSYNEQFF. The CDR3 DNA follows: TGTGCCACCAGCAGAGGGGCCACAGGTGGCGGCGTTTTCTCCTACAATGAGCAGTTCTTC. The V gene is TRBV15, the J gene TRBJ2-1, with D maybe TRBD1 (5 bases). Germline CDR1 and CDR2: LNHNV and YYDKDF (reference sequence). The CDR3 loop spans 20 amino acids. Trimming took 1 base from V and 0 from J, leaving 22 bases between them.

This CDR3 reads CASSLGASYEQYF. DNA for the CDR3: TGTGCCAGCAGTTTGGGGGCAAGCTACGAGCAGTACTTC. This chain links TRBV28 with TRBJ2-7; D perhaps matches TRBD1 (6 bases). The germline V and J ends were trimmed by 3 bases and 3 bases, with 9 bases remaining between them. This CDR3 contains 13 residues. Germline V gene lookup returns CDR1 MDHEN and CDR2 SYDVKM.

V usage is TRBV7-9 and J usage is TRBJ2-7; the match to TRBD1 covers 9 bases. Germline trimming cut 8 bases from V and 2 bases from J; bases unmatched to any gene: 13. This CDR3 has 16 amino acids. Per the germline V gene, CDR1 is SEHNR and CDR2 is FQNEAQ (reference sequence). The DNA of the CDR3 is TGTGCCAGCCGGGGACAGGGTCAGCTCCTGCCCTACGAGCAGTACTTC. Translating it yields CASRGQGQLLPYEQYF.

The CDR3 loop reads CASSWGLGGSSYNEQFF. The DNA of the CDR3 is TGTGCCAGCAGCTGGGGTTTGGGCGGGAGTTCCTACAATGAGCAGTTCTTC. The genes are TRBV7-6 and TRBJ2-1, with 7 bases aligning to TRBD2. This CDR3 has 17 amino acids. Germline CDR1 SGHVS, CDR2 FNYEAQ. With 4 bases clipped from V and 1 base from J, the junction kept 10 bases outside the gene matches. Full variable domain (remainder filled in from reference TRBV7-6 and TRBJ2-1): GAGVSQSPRYKVTKRGQDVALRCDPISGHVSLYWYRQALGQGPEFLTYFNYEAQQDKSGLPNDRFSAERPEGSISTLTIQRTEQRDSAMYRCASSWGLGGSSYNEQFFGPGTRLTVL.

The chain recombines TRBV15 with TRBJ2-5; weak D call: TRBD1 (8 bases). V lost 6 bases to trimming and J lost 3 bases, with 20 bases between them. The CDR3 has 16 residues. Germline lookup yields CDR1 LNHNV and CDR2 YYDKDF (reference sequence). The DNA for the CDR3 is TGTGCCACCAGACTCAGGGGGGGGACAGGTGAAGAGACCCAGTACTTC. Translated: CATRLRGGTGEETQYF.

This clone is a singleton in its sample. V usage is TRBV27 and J usage is TRBJ1-5, with D perhaps TRBD1 (5 bases). Germline V CDR1 and CDR2: MNHEY, SMNVEV (reference sequence). The CDR3 consists of 14 residues. The V end lost 6 bases, the J end lost 4 bases, and 13 bases lay between the germline ends. The DNA of the CDR3 is TGTGCCAGCAGACCCGCAGGGATTAATCAGCCCCAGCATTTT. Protein product: CASRPAGINQPQHF.

The chain has TRBV27 and TRBJ2-1, with D maybe TRBD2 (6 bases). V dropped 4 bases and J dropped 10 bases, with 20 bases sitting between them. CDR1 MNHEY and CDR2 SMNVEV come from the germline V gene (reference sequence). The CDR3 sequence is 15 residues long. CDR3 region: CASSYGSGAAAEQFF. CDR3 nucleotides: TGTGCCAGCAGTTACGGGAGCGGAGCCGCGGCCGAGCAGTTCTTC.

This chain connects TRBV7-2 to TRBJ2-6; 9 bases match TRBD2. Germline V lookup: CDR1 SGHTA, CDR2 FQGNSA. V lost 0 bases to trimming and J lost 0 bases; unmatched junction nucleotides: 9. The CDR3 is 20 amino acids. CDR3 coding DNA: TGTGCCAGCAGCTTAGCTATTGGGAGCGGGAGGTACTCTGGGGCCAACGTCCTGACTTTC. It is translated as CASSLAIGSGRYSGANVLTF.

The genes are TRBV7-8 and TRBJ1-5; D gene ambiguous. CDR3 length equals 16 residues. V dropped 1 base and J dropped 4 bases, with 14 bases sitting between them. The germline CDR1 and CDR2 sequences are SGHVS and FQNEAQ. Written as DNA, the CDR3 is TGTGCCAGCAGCTTAGGCTTCTCAGGTCCTAATCAGCCCCAGCATTTT. Amino acids: CASSLGFSGPNQPQHF.

V usage is TRBV25-1 and J usage is TRBJ1-2, with TRBD1 matching over 8 bases. J gave up 4 bases and V 4 bases, and 8 bases lay outside the gene matches. The V gene's germline CDR1 is MGHDK and CDR2 SYGVNS. The CDR3 spans 15 residues. CDR3 amino acids: CASSGRDRPTYGYTF. CDR3 bases: TGTGCCAGCAGTGGGCGGGACAGGCCGACCTATGGCTACACCTTC.

V is TRBV7-9 and J is TRBJ1-1; 8 nucleotides agree with TRBD1. With V trimmed by 8 bases and J by 1 base, 12 bases remained unmatched. The CDR3 extends over 16 amino acids. The germline CDR1 and CDR2 sequences are SEHNR and FQNEAQ (reference sequence). CDR3 nucleotides: TGTGCCAGCTCAGAACGGGGGACAGGAGCGAACACTGAAGCTTTCTTT. Its protein is CASSERGTGANTEAFF.

V is TRBV7-3 and J is TRBJ1-2; 7 nucleotides line up with TRBD1. The CDR3 sequence is 13 residues long. With 5 bases clipped from V and 8 bases from J, the junction kept 8 bases outside the gene matches. Germline CDR1 SGHTA, CDR2 FQGTGA. The CDR3 region has the DNA TGTGCCAGCAGCGACGGGACAGTCCGGGGCTACACCTTC. Its translation is CASSDGTVRGYTF.

The CDR3 region is CASGFGPSGSGYEQYF. CDR3 sequence (DNA): TGCGCCAGCGGATTTGGTCCTAGCGGGAGTGGGTACGAGCAGTACTTC. The gene calls are TRBV5-1 and TRBJ2-7; 10 bases fit TRBD2. Germline CDR1 is SGHRS and CDR2 is YFSETQ. Germline trimming cut 7 bases from V and 4 bases from J; bases unmatched to any gene: 14. The CDR3 extends over 16 amino acids.

The rearrangement links TRBV7-3 to TRBJ2-1, with D possibly being TRBD2 (6 bases). Germline V gene sequence: CDR1 SGHTA, CDR2 FQGTGA. Deletions cut 6 bases from V and 6 bases from J, with 15 bases between. This CDR3 is 14 amino acids long. CDR3 in amino acids: CASRPAGGANEQFF. The CDR3, as DNA: TGTGCCAGCAGACCGGCGGGCGGGGCCAATGAGCAGTTCTTC.

The chain is built from TRBV6-5 and TRBJ2-3, with D possibly being TRBD1 or TRBD2 (5 bases each). The V and J ends lost 6 bases and 9 bases respectively, with 22 bases between them. CDR3 length: 15 residues. CDR1 is MNHEY and CDR2 is SVGAGI in the germline V gene. Here the CDR3 DNA reads TGTGCCAGCAGAGACATGGGACCCCAATTGGAGACGCAGTATTTT. It yields the protein CASRDMGPQLETQYF.

The V and J genes are TRBV29-1 and TRBJ2-5, with 7 bases that match TRBD1. In germline, CDR1 is SQVTM, CDR2 ANQGSEA. The CDR3 has 16 amino acids. The J segment lost 0 bases and the V segment lost 0 bases, leaving 7 bases of the junction unmatched. The CDR3 nucleotides read TGCAGCGTTGAAGACAGGGGGAAGGGGAACCAAGAGACCCAGTACTTC. Translated: CSVEDRGKGNQETQYF. Looking up the rest from reference TRBV29-1 and TRBJ2-5 gives the full variable domain: SAVISQKPSRDICQRGTSLTIQCQVDSQVTMMFWYRQQPGQSLTLIATANQGSEATYESGFVIDKFPISRPNLTFSTLTVSNMSPEDSSIYLCSVEDRGKGNQETQYFGPGTRLLVL.

This sequence joins TRBV11-2 and TRBJ1-1; D remains unclear. Germline CDR1 and CDR2: SGHAT and FQNNGV. The germline V and J ends were trimmed by 3 bases and 3 bases, with 8 bases remaining between them. This CDR3 is built from 13 residues. CDR3 in DNA: TGTGCCAGCAGCTTCCGTTTCGACACTGAAGCTTTCTTT. This sequence encodes CASSFRFDTEAFF.

V is TRBV6-1 and J is TRBJ2-7; a possible D gene is TRBD1 (6 bases). Germline loops: CDR1 MNHNS, CDR2 SASEGT. This CDR3 is built from 15 residues. Trimming shortened V by 1 base and J by 2 bases, and 12 bases separated the two germline ends. The CDR3, as DNA: TGTGCCAGCAGTGAAGTGGTAGGGGGTACCTACGAGCAGTACTTC. Encoded protein: CASSEVVGGTYEQYF.

As concerns this clone: The junction departs from germline at one end; a sequencing error may be responsible. The chain recombines TRBV28 with TRBJ2-3; maybe TRBD1 (6 bases). This CDR3 region has 12 residues. The germline V gene has CDR1 MDHEN and CDR2 SYDVKM. CDR3 sequence: CASSLSGQPVLF. The DNA for the CDR3 is TGTGCCAGCAGTTTATCAGGACAGCCGGTCCTTTTT.

J is TRBJ2-1 and V is TRBV7-2; the match to TRBD2 covers 8 bases. Unmatched junction bases numbered 6, after V lost 4 bases and J lost 4 bases. Germline CDR1 and CDR2: SGHTA and FQGNSA. This CDR3 comprises 15 residues. The CDR3 sequence is CASSSLAGGYNEQFF. CDR3 DNA: TGTGCCAGCAGCTCCTTGGCGGGAGGTTACAATGAGCAGTTCTTC.

This chain connects TRBV7-6 to TRBJ1-1; 7 bases fit TRBD1. The V gene's germline CDR1 is SGHVS and CDR2 FNYEAQ. This CDR3 comprises 13 residues. The ends lost 5 bases at V and 5 bases at J; junction bases unmatched: 5. The CDR3, as DNA: TGTGCCAGCAGCCTCGGGACAGCTACTGAAGCTTTCTTT. The encoded protein is CASSLGTATEAFF.

V usage is TRBV29-1 and J usage is TRBJ2-3; maybe TRBD2 (5 bases). V was trimmed by 8 bases and J by 2 bases, leaving 23 bases between them. Germline V CDR1 and CDR2: SQVTM, ANQGSEA. The CDR3 runs to 16 residues. CDR3 DNA sequence: TGCAGCCCGTTAACGAGGGTGGGGATCTACACAGATACGCAGTATTTT. Its translation is CSPLTRVGIYTDTQYF.

This chain connects TRBV7-6 to TRBJ2-5, with 7 positions matching TRBD1. The junction had 27 bases not matched to a gene; V was cut back by 2 bases and J by 3 bases. CDR1 and CDR2 (germline): SGHVS, FNYEAQ. The CDR3 runs to 22 residues. CDR3 amino acids: CASSLSSGEWVQGMMLEETQYF. Written as DNA, the CDR3 is TGTGCCAGCAGCTTAAGTTCCGGGGAATGGGTACAGGGGATGATGTTGGAAGAGACCCAGTACTTC.

This rearrangement joins TRBV7-9 to TRBJ1-2; D unresolved. The CDR3 extends over 12 amino acids. Germline loops: CDR1 SEHNR, CDR2 FQNEAQ (reference sequence). V shed 8 bases and J shed 2 bases, with 9 bases lying between them. The CDR3 DNA reads as TGTGCCAGCGAGATCGGAAACTATGGCTACACCTTC. Amino acids: CASEIGNYGYTF.

The chain couples TRBV28 to TRBJ2-7; the D gene is possibly TRBD1 (6 bases). There are 16 residues in the CDR3. Germline lookup yields CDR1 MDHEN and CDR2 SYDVKM. The ends were cut back, 4 bases at V and 1 base at J, with 17 bases in the middle. The CDR3 DNA reads as TGTGCCAGCAGTTCCAGGATTTCGACAGGTTCCTACGAGCAGTACTTC. Translated: CASSSRISTGSYEQYF. The full variable domain, with the rest looked up from reference TRBV28 and TRBJ2-7, is DVKVTQSSRYLVKRTGEKVFLECVQDMDHENMFWYRQDPGLGLRLIYFSYDVKMKEKGDIPEGYSVSREKKERFSLILESASTNQTSMYLCASSSRISTGSYEQYFGPGTRLTVT.

The CDR3 region has the DNA TGTGCCAGCAGCTTAACCGATCGAAGTGGGGAGCAGTACTTC. It translates to CASSLTDRSGEQYF. This sequence joins TRBV7-9 and TRBJ2-7, with D hard to call. V was shortened by 2 bases and J by 7 bases, with 15 bases between the two germline ends. Germline lookup yields CDR1 SEHNR and CDR2 FQNEAQ (reference sequence). The CDR3 extends over 14 amino acids. Looking up the rest from reference TRBV7-9 and TRBJ2-7 gives the full variable domain: DTGVSQNPRHKITKRGQNVTFRCDPISEHNRLYWYRQTLGQGPEFLTYFQNEAQLEKSRLLSDRFSAERPKGSFSTLEIQRTEQGDSAMYLCASSLTDRSGEQYFGPGTRLTVT.